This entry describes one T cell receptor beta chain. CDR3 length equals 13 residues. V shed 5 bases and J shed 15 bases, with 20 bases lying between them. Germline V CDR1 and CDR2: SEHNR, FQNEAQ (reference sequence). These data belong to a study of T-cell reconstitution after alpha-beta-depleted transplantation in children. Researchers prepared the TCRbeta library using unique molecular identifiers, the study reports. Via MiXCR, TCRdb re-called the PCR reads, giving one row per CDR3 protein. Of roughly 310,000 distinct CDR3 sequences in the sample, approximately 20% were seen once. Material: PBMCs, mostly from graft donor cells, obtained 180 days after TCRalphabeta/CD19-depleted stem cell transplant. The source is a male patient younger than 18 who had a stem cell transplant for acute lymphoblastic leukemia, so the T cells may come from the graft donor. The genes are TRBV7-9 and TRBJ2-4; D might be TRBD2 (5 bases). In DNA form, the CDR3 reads TGTGCCAGCAGCACAACACTAGTAATCCCTCCGTACTTC. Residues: CASSTTLVIPPYF.